Sequencing of this TCR beta chain was carried out in a study of blood T cell repertoires in COVID-19. For the study at large: Italy, Spain and the United States were the sources of the convalescent and acute COVID-19 samples.

Germline V gives CDR1 SGHAT, CDR2 FQNNGV. The CDR3 runs 14 residues. The ends were cut back, 1 base at V and 8 bases at J, with 14 bases in the middle. Data came from immunoSEQ multiplex PCR; TCRdb stores just in-frame clones and leaves some out. This table has 150,000 to 200,000 clones, 65% to 85% appearing once. The genes are TRBV11-2 and TRBJ1-2; D is uncertain. Material for sequencing was PBMCs or T cells enriched from blood (not recorded which). The sequence derives from a man aged 35 to 55 who had recovered from COVID-19. The CDR3 loop reads CASSLVQASLGYTF. CDR3 coding DNA: TGTGCCAGCAGCTTAGTTCAGGCGTCCCTCGGCTACACCTTC.